This TCR beta chain was captured by sequencing in a study of regulatory T cells in long-lasting Graves disease. Arm-PCR of CDR3 regions and iRepertoire HTBI primers were used to build TCR beta libraries. Via MiXCR, TCRdb re-called the multiplex PCR reads, giving one row per CDR3 protein. The sample records 400,000 to 450,000 distinct CDR3 sequences, about 15% being singletons. V shed 6 bases and J 3 bases; nucleotides not matched to a gene: 11. Germline CDR1 reads SGHTA; CDR2 reads FQGTGA. The CDR3 contains 16 residues. Indicated time point: newly diagnosed GD, antithyroid drugs for less than 3 months. Generation of the TCR library employed RNA extracted from PBMCs. This clonotype was seen repeatedly, ten times or more. These same records also appear under a second study, on T cells in Graves' hyperthyroidism and ophthalmopathy.

This specimen was peripheral blood mononuclear cells (PBMCs), taken at new diagnosis, from a patient treated with antithyroid drugs. The gene calls are TRBV7-3 and TRBJ2-3; TRBD2 aligns across 8 bases. The clonotype was recovered from a woman in her twenties or thirties with Graves disease. In DNA, the CDR3 is TGTGCCAGCAGTCCCAATACGGGAGGGTGGACAGATACGCAGTATTTT. Translating gives CASSPNTGGWTDTQYF.